This TCR beta chain comes out of a study of blood T cell repertoires in COVID-19. About the study: There were acute and convalescent COVID-19 samples, and they came from the United States, Italy and Spain. PBMCs, B-cell-depleted T cells, or T cells provided the cDNA or gDNA that made up the material.

V shed 4 bases and J 1 base; nucleotides not matched to a gene: 11. The CDR3 is 18 amino acids. CDR1 is SGHNT and CDR2 is YENEEA in the germline V gene. In the original analysis: Nucleated cell number was recorded as an estimate derived from reference gene primer amplification. Sequencing was performed with immunoSEQ multiplex PCR; in TCRdb, only in-frame clones are kept and a portion is missing. The D gene and trimming were derived from the DNA, and the V and J assignments and clone size from that table. The profile shows roughly 170,000 clones, approximately 90% of them singletons. Sequencing input: peripheral blood. The clonotype comes from a man aged 55 to 70 with acute or convalescent COVID-19. The V gene is TRBV11-3, the J gene TRBJ1-5, with 9 bases matching TRBD1. CDR3 bases: TGTGCCAGCAGCTCCCGGGACAGGGTGGGGTGGAGCAATCAGCCCCAGCATTTT. It translates to CASSSRDRVGWSNQPQHF.